Listed here are 19 T cell receptor beta chains from one sample, sequenced in a study of T cell responses to AZD1222 COVID-19 vaccine (dated by TCRdb to the early 2020s). Library creation used the immunoSEQ multiplex PCR assay. TCRdb mirrors the immuneACCESS table, restricted to in-frame sequences. Some clones are absent from its copies; in checked studies, under half trace to an unresolved V gene, and the reason for the others is unknown. This sample has 100,000 to 150,000 clones in its table, and about 90% of those were observed once. The ten top clones hold about 4.5% of the sample. Interpreted using the paper, the time point label stands for: baseline before first vaccination. Read against the paper, the sample's treatment or condition label means: meningococcal conjugate vaccine given as trial control. Material: peripheral blood, obtained on day 0 of MenACWY control vaccination. Source of these receptors: an adult in good health.

This sequence joins TRBV6-2 or TRBV6-3 and TRBJ2-3; D not resolved. The CDR3 runs 11 residues. Per germline, CDR1 MNHEY and CDR2 SVGEGT. V was pared by 5 bases and J by 3 bases, with 3 bases between. The CDR3 nucleotides are TGTGCCAGCAGTACAACAGATACGCAGTATTTT. Amino acid sequence: CASSTTDTQYF.

This clone was detected only once. CDR3 residues: CASSLVWVSSTDTQYF. CDR3 coding DNA: TGTGCCAGCAGTTTAGTCTGGGTTTCTAGCACAGATACGCAGTATTTT. V usage is TRBV28 and J usage is TRBJ2-3; D not certain. Germline CDR1 is MDHEN and CDR2 is SYDVKM. This CDR3 is built from 16 residues. Trimming took off 2 bases at V and 0 bases at J, with 12 bases between the two ends.

V is TRBV5-6 and J is TRBJ1-2; D may be TRBD1 (5 bases). CDR1 SGHDT and CDR2 YYEEEE come from the germline V gene. This CDR3 is 14 amino acids long. Trimming pared 6 bases from V and 8 bases from J, leaving 20 bases between. The CDR3 loop reads CASTISGRGRGYTF. As DNA, the CDR3 is TGTGCCAGCACCATTTCAGGGAGAGGGAGGGGCTACACCTTC.

This CDR3 is CARRARQGADTIYF. CDR3 DNA: TGTGCCAGACGCGCACGACAGGGGGCGGACACCATATATTTT. The V gene is TRBV5-3, the J gene TRBJ1-3; 10 bases are shared with TRBD1. TRBV5-3 is annotated as an ORF whose role is uncertain. The CDR3 has 14 amino acids. Trimming took 7 bases from V and 8 from J; bases not matched to a gene: 9.

This clone is a singleton in its sample. This chain uses TRBV28 with TRBJ1-1, with D possibly matching TRBD1 (5 bases). V lost 5 bases and J lost 4, with 14 bases in between. CDR3 length: 14 residues. The germline V gene encodes CDR1 MDHEN and CDR2 SYDVKM. CDR3 bases: TGTGCCAGCAGTGGGGGAACCTACCGCACTGAAGCTTTCTTT. It translates to CASSGGTYRTEAFF.

This clone has just one count. The chain joins TRBV13 to TRBJ2-1; the D gene is possibly TRBD2 (6 bases). The V and J ends lost 0 bases and 4 bases respectively, with 13 bases between them. This CDR3 contains 16 residues. Germline-derived CDR1 and CDR2 are PRHDT and FYEKMQ (reference sequence). The CDR3 loop is CASSLGPASVYNEQFF. The CDR3 DNA is TGTGCCAGCAGCTTAGGCCCCGCTAGCGTTTACAATGAGCAGTTCTTC.

This clone came up a few times. The rearrangement links TRBV29-1 to TRBJ1-2; no firm D call. The V end lost 3 bases, the J end lost 2 bases, and 7 bases lay between the germline ends. The CDR3 is 12 residues long. The germline V gene has CDR1 SQVTM and CDR2 ANQGSEA. The DNA for the CDR3 is TGCAGCGTTGACGCGACAAACTATGGCTACACCTTC. Its protein is CSVDATNYGYTF.

This chain connects TRBV5-5 to TRBJ2-1, with TRBD1 matching 9 bases. The CDR3 runs to 16 residues. Germline CDR1 SGHKS, CDR2 YYEKEE (reference sequence). The junction had 14 bases not matched to a gene; V was cut back by 6 bases and J by 7 bases. The CDR3 DNA reads as TGTGCCAGCACCCGCCAACCGGGACAGGGTGTAAATGAGCAGTTCTTC. Protein sequence: CASTRQPGQGVNEQFF.

The DNA for the CDR3 is TGTGCCAGCAGTTTCACAGGGGATACGCAGTATTTT. It specifies CASSFTGDTQYF. The chain combines TRBV6-5 with TRBJ2-3, with TRBD1 as a possible D gene (6 bases). Trimming removed 4 bases from V and 6 bases from J, with 8 bases in between. The CDR3 covers 12 residues. From germline, CDR1 is MNHEY and CDR2 SVGAGI.

This sequence joins TRBV3-1 (or the pseudogene TRBV3-2) and TRBJ2-1; 7 bases match TRBD2. Germline V gene lookup returns CDR1 LGHDT and CDR2 YNNKEL (reference sequence). This CDR3 region has 16 residues. The junction had 7 bases not matched to a gene; V was cut back by 1 base and J by 4 bases. The CDR3 DNA reads as TGTGCCAGCAGCCAAGCGATAGGCGGGGGTTACAATGAGCAGTTCTTC. Translation: CASSQAIGGGYNEQFF.

The V gene is TRBV2, the J gene TRBJ2-2; D is ambiguous. CDR1 and CDR2 (germline): SNHLY, FYNNEI. Trimming removed 7 bases at V and 5 bases at J, with 11 bases between. This CDR3 has 13 amino acids. The CDR3 region is CASIKGMTGELFF. The CDR3 DNA follows: TGTGCCAGCATCAAGGGTATGACCGGGGAGCTGTTTTTT.

This chain links TRBV7-3 with TRBJ2-1; D could derive from TRBD1 or TRBD2 (5 bases each). Germline CDR1 SGHTA, CDR2 FQGTGA. Trimming pared 0 bases from V and 5 bases from J, leaving 8 bases between. CDR3 length equals 14 residues. Written as DNA, the CDR3 is TGTGCCAGCAGCTTAACGGGGACGAACAATGAGCAGTTCTTC. Its protein product is CASSLTGTNNEQFF.

In its sample, this clone was seen once. The V gene is TRBV6-2 or TRBV6-3, the J gene TRBJ1-4; 10 bases agree with TRBD1. V was pared by 5 bases and J by 8 bases, with 5 bases of the junction left unmatched. Germline V gene lookup returns CDR1 MNHEY and CDR2 SVGEGT. The length of the CDR3 is 14 residues. CDR3 bases: TGTGCCAGCAGTGGGGACAGGGGTGGGGAAAAACTGTTTTTT. It encodes CASSGDRGGEKLFF.

The rearrangement uses TRBV20-1 and TRBJ1-5, with D possibly matching TRBD1 (5 bases). V was shortened by 3 bases and J by 1 base, with 10 bases between the two germline ends. From germline, CDR1 is DFQATT and CDR2 SNEGSKA (reference sequence). The CDR3 is 14 residues long. The CDR3 coding sequence is TGCAGTGCTAGTGCGGGGGAGAGCAATCAGCCCCAGCATTTT. It translates to CSASAGESNQPQHF.

The V and J genes are TRBV24-1 and TRBJ2-7; 7 bases agree with TRBD1. Germline CDR1 KGHDR, CDR2 SFDVKD. The CDR3 extends over 14 amino acids. With 6 bases clipped from V and 2 bases from J, the junction kept 6 bases outside the gene matches. In nucleotides, the CDR3 is TGTGCCACCAGTTCCATGGACAGGACCTACGAGCAGTACTTC. This gives the protein CATSSMDRTYEQYF.

The V and J genes are TRBV7-2 and TRBJ2-2; the match to TRBD1 covers 9 bases. Germline trimming cut 3 bases from V and 5 bases from J; bases unmatched to any gene: 4. Per germline, CDR1 SGHTA and CDR2 FQGNSA. The CDR3 is 15 amino acids. CDR3 in DNA: TGTGCCAGCAGCTTGGGGGACAGGGCGACCGGGGAGCTGTTTTTT. It encodes CASSLGDRATGELFF.

The chain joins TRBV12-3 or TRBV12-4 to TRBJ2-1; no clear D. CDR3 length: 12 residues. Trimming left V 6 bases short and J 8 bases short, with 11 bases between. CDR3 sequence (DNA): TGTGCCAGCAGGCCCGAACAATATGAGCAGTTCTTC. It is translated as CASRPEQYEQFF.

CDR3 sequence reads: CASSFTEWANYGYTF. In nucleotides, the CDR3 is TGTGCCAGCAGCTTTACCGAATGGGCAAACTATGGCTACACCTTC. This chain joins TRBV7-9 and TRBJ1-2, with D unresolved. The germline gives CDR1 SEHNR, CDR2 FQNEAQ (reference sequence). The CDR3 is 15 residues long. The V end was cut by 3 bases, the J end by 2 bases, with 13 bases between. Full variable domain (missing parts from reference TRBV7-9 and TRBJ1-2): DTGVSQNPRHKITKRGQNVTFRCDPISEHNRLYWYRQTLGQGPEFLTYFQNEAQLEKSRLLSDRFSAERPKGSFSTLEIQRTEQGDSAMYLCASSFTEWANYGYTFGSGTRLTVV.

The chain has TRBV10-3 and TRBJ2-5; weak D call: TRBD1 (7 bases). V was shortened by 4 bases and J by 5 bases, with 11 bases between the two germline ends. The CDR3 runs to 13 residues. Germline values: CDR1 ENHRY, CDR2 SYGVKD. CDR3 nucleotides: TGTGCCATCAGTGTCAGGGGGGAGGAGACCCAGTACTTC. Translating it yields CAISVRGEETQYF.